A selection of T cell receptor beta chains follows, all from one sample in a study of blood T cell repertoires in COVID-19. Some clones are missing from TCRdb's copy, which holds only in-frame ones; the method was immunoSEQ multiplex PCR. This table holds roughly 79,000 clones, around 80% found once. Sequencing was carried out using peripheral blood. The receptors here all came from a man between 60 and 70 years old with active or convalescent COVID-19. Each CDR3 is given with its conserved first and last residue. The D gene is left open where the match is weak. A clone size is listed for some rows: how often the clone was seen (once, few, many), or a class if it is expanded.

size: NA
V: TRBV4-2
J: TRBJ1-1
D: TRBD1
DNA: TGTGCCAGCAGCCAAGGCTGGACAGGGTCCTTGGGAATGAACACTGAAGCTTTCTTT
CDR3: CASSQGWTGSLGMNTEAFF

size: once
V: TRBV10-3
J: TRBJ2-7
D: TRBD1
DNA: TGTGCCATCAGTGCCCGACAGGGTGCCGACGAGCAGTACTTC
CDR3: CAISARQGADEQYF

size: NA
V: TRBV2
J: TRBJ1-6
D: NA
DNA: TGTGCCAGCAGTGCGGGAAGCTCCTATAATTCACCCCTCCACTTT
CDR3: CASSAGSSYNSPLHF

size: NA
V: TRBV6-2/TRBV6-3
J: TRBJ2-5
D: NA
DNA: TGTGCCAGCAGCCCCACTAGCCAGGGGGCCCAGTACTTC
CDR3: CASSPTSQGAQYF

size: once
V: TRBV29-1
J: TRBJ2-6
D: TRBD1
DNA: TGCAGCGCCTGGACAGGCCGCTCTGGGGCCAACGTCCTGACTTTC
CDR3: CSAWTGRSGANVLTF

size: NA
V: TRBV29-1
J: TRBJ2-7
D: TRBD1
DNA: TGCAGCGTCGACGTCGACAGGGGAGCCTACGAGCAGTACTTC
CDR3: CSVDVDRGAYEQYF

size: NA
V: TRBV30
J: TRBJ2-3
D: NA
DNA: TGTGCCTGGAGTGTGCGGGGGCCATCAGATACGCAGTATTTT
CDR3: CAWSVRGPSDTQYF

size: NA
V: TRBV5-4
J: TRBJ1-2
D: TRBD1
DNA: TGTGCCAGCAGCCAGGACAGGGGCGGATATGGCTACACCTTC
CDR3: CASSQDRGGYGYTF

size: NA
V: TRBV6-6
J: TRBJ1-1
D: NA
DNA: TGTGCCAGCAGTTACGTTCCTCGGGAAGCTTTCTTT
CDR3: CASSYVPREAFF

size: NA
V: TRBV7-2
J: TRBJ1-2
D: TRBD1
DNA: TGTGCCAGCAGCTTTGCCGGGACAGGGGTTGGCTACACCTTC
CDR3: CASSFAGTGVGYTF

size: NA
V: TRBV30
J: TRBJ2-1
D: TRBD1
DNA: TGTGCCTGGACGGAAGGGACAGGGAGCTACAATGAGCAGTTCTTC
CDR3: CAWTEGTGSYNEQFF

size: once
V: TRBV5-6
J: TRBJ2-2
D: NA
DNA: TGTGCCAGCAGCTTGGCAGGGGCAATGTGGGAGCTGTTTTTT
CDR3: CASSLAGAMWELFF

size: NA
V: TRBV30
J: TRBJ1-2
D: NA
DNA: TGTGCCTGGAGTGGAGAGGGCGTTAGAAACTATGGCTACACCTTC
CDR3: CAWSGEGVRNYGYTF

size: once
V: TRBV27
J: TRBJ1-1
D: NA
DNA: TGTGCCAGCAGTTTTACGGGGACTGAAGCTTTCTTT
CDR3: CASSFTGTEAFF

size: NA
V: TRBV6-2/TRBV6-3
J: TRBJ1-1
D: NA
DNA: TGTGCCAGCAGTAAGGGACATTCTGTGAGGTTT
CDR3: CASSKGHSVRF

size: NA
V: TRBV9
J: TRBJ2-2
D: TRBD2
DNA: TGTGCCAGCAGCGTTACTTCTAGCGGGGGGCGTACCGGGGAGCTGTTTTTT
CDR3: CASSVTSSGGRTGELFF

size: NA
V: TRBV5-1
J: TRBJ1-1
D: NA
DNA: TGCGCCAGCAGCCCCGTGGGGGCCGGAGGAGACACTGAAGCTTTCTTT
CDR3: CASSPVGAGGDTEAFF

size: NA
V: TRBV7-8
J: TRBJ2-1
D: NA
DNA: TGTGCCAGCAGCTTGATGGCGGGGGCCTCTAGGGATGAGCAGTTCTTC
CDR3: CASSLMAGASRDEQFF

size: NA
V: TRBV30
J: TRBJ1-6
D: NA
DNA: TGTGCCTGGAGCGACGGACTAAATTCACCCCTCCACTTT
CDR3: CAWSDGLNSPLHF

size: NA
V: TRBV19
J: TRBJ2-7
D: TRBD2
DNA: TGTGCCAGTAGTATATCAACGGGGGGTTCCTACGAGCAGTACTTC
CDR3: CASSISTGGSYEQYF

size: few
V: TRBV12-3/TRBV12-4
J: TRBJ1-1
D: NA
DNA: TGTGCCAGCAGTTTAGCAGGGGCCACTGAAGCTTTCTTT
CDR3: CASSLAGATEAFF

size: once
V: TRBV3-1/TRBV3-2
J: TRBJ1-1
D: NA
DNA: TGTGCCAGCAGCCTTGCGGGGGGCACTGAAGCTTTCTTT
CDR3: CASSLAGGTEAFF

size: NA
V: TRBV24-1
J: TRBJ1-4
D: TRBD1
DNA: TGTGCCACCAGTGATGTCCGGGACAGGGCGGATACTAATGAAAAACTGTTTTTT
CDR3: CATSDVRDRADTNEKLFF

size: NA
V: TRBV27
J: TRBJ2-5
D: TRBD1
DNA: TGTGCCAGCCGCTCCTACGTCAGGGGGAGAGAAGAGACCCAGTACTTC
CDR3: CASRSYVRGREETQYF

size: NA
V: TRBV5-4
J: TRBJ2-7
D: NA
DNA: TGTGCCAGCAGCTGGCCTGGCACCTACGAGCAGTACTTC
CDR3: CASSWPGTYEQYF

size: NA
V: TRBV7-2
J: TRBJ2-2
D: TRBD2
DNA: TGTGCCAGCAGCAAAGCGGGGACTAACACCGGGGAGCTGTTTTTT
CDR3: CASSKAGTNTGELFF

size: NA
V: TRBV9
J: TRBJ1-6
D: NA
DNA: TGTGCCAGCAGCCCCGGGGAGGTGTCACCCCTCCACTTT
CDR3: CASSPGEVSPLHF

size: NA
V: TRBV29-1
J: TRBJ2-7
D: TRBD2
DNA: TGCAGCGTTGTTCTAGCGGGTCTCCCTGCCTACGAGCAGTACTTC
CDR3: CSVVLAGLPAYEQYF

size: NA
V: TRBV25-1
J: TRBJ2-1
D: NA
DNA: TGTGCCAGCAGTGGATCCCCGGGACAAAGCTCCTACAATGAGCAGTTCTTC
CDR3: CASSGSPGQSSYNEQFF

size: NA
V: TRBV29-1
J: TRBJ1-1
D: NA
DNA: TGCAGCGTTGACATCAGAAACACTGAAGCTTTCTTT
CDR3: CSVDIRNTEAFF

size: few
V: TRBV19
J: TRBJ2-1
D: TRBD2
DNA: TGTGCCAGTAGTCCCCACCGGACTAGCGGGGGGCTGGAGCAGTTCTTC
CDR3: CASSPHRTSGGLEQFF